Each of the 16 T cell receptor beta chains below was sequenced from the same sample in a study of shared clonotypes between healthy human individuals. Measured with immunoSEQ multiplex PCR; TCRdb has only the in-frame clones, and not every one. The data show approximately 2,000,000 clones, with 85% to 95% seen just once and around 0.35% held by the top ten. The sample taken for sequencing was naive CD4+ T cells from PBMCs. Described subset: CD45RA+ positively selected. The receptors here all came from a man younger than 35 in good health. Some clones in this sample may be carry-over from other donors' samples.

V is TRBV6-5 and J is TRBJ2-7; D remains unclear. Trimming took off 0 bases at V and 5 bases at J, with 8 bases between the two ends. Germline V lookup: CDR1 MNHEY, CDR2 SVGAGI. This CDR3 comprises 13 residues. The CDR3 sequence is CASSYSRRDEQYF. In DNA, the CDR3 is TGTGCCAGCAGTTACTCACGGCGCGACGAGCAGTACTTC.

The chain couples TRBV27 to TRBJ2-7; 7 nucleotides align to TRBD2. The CDR3 consists of 15 residues. V was clipped by 6 bases and J by 1 base; unmatched bases: 9. Germline CDR1 MNHEY, CDR2 SMNVEV (reference sequence). The DNA for the CDR3 is TGTGCCAGCAGGCCCTCCCTAGCGGTATCCTACGAGCAGTACTTC. It specifies CASRPSLAVSYEQYF.

The rearrangement joins TRBV4-3 to TRBJ2-4, with 8 bases matching TRBD1. Germline V gene data show CDR1 as LGHNA and CDR2 as YSLEER. The V gene end was trimmed by 1 base and the J gene end by 9 bases; junction bases not matched to a gene: 5. This CDR3 region has 14 residues. The CDR3 DNA is TGCGCCAGCAGCCAAGGGACAGGGACGGGCATTCAGTACTTC. Residues: CASSQGTGTGIQYF.

The V call is TRBV28, the J call TRBJ1-1; 7 bases line up with TRBD1. The CDR3 spans 15 residues. The germline CDR1 and CDR2 sequences are MDHEN and SYDVKM. Germline trimming cut 6 bases from V and 2 bases from J; bases unmatched to any gene: 9. CDR3 sequence: CASSSQGRSNTEAFF. CDR3 in DNA: TGTGCCAGCAGCTCACAGGGGAGGAGCAACACTGAAGCTTTCTTT.

The rearrangement links TRBV25-1 to TRBJ2-3, with D possibly being TRBD1 or TRBD2 (5 bases each). With 3 bases removed from V and 2 bases from J, the gap between germline ends came to 9 bases. There are 14 residues in the CDR3. Looked up from germline, CDR1 is MGHDK and CDR2 is SYGVNS. DNA of the CDR3: TGTGCCAGCAGTGACGGGACCTCCACAGATACGCAGTATTTT. It encodes CASSDGTSTDTQYF.

The J gene is TRBJ2-7, the V gene TRBV11-2; D is uncertain. This CDR3 has 14 amino acids. Germline CDR1 and CDR2: SGHAT and FQNNGV. The germline V and J ends were trimmed by 2 bases and 0 bases, with 8 bases remaining between them. The CDR3 nucleotides read TGTGCCAGCAGCTTAAGGCAAAGCTCCTACGAGCAGTACTTC. This codes for CASSLRQSSYEQYF.

The chain recombines TRBV19 with TRBJ1-3, with no clear D. This CDR3 region has 14 residues. V was pared by 7 bases and J by 0 bases, with 10 bases between. Germline loops: CDR1 LNHDA, CDR2 SQIVND (reference sequence). This CDR3 reads CASNDIDSGNTIYF. The DNA of the CDR3 is TGTGCCAGTAACGACATCGACTCTGGAAACACCATATATTTT.

The chain is built from TRBV6-6 and TRBJ2-3, with TRBD1 matching 7 bases. J gave up 7 bases and V 2 bases, and 9 bases lay outside the gene matches. The CDR3 runs to 15 residues. The germline V gene has CDR1 MNHNY and CDR2 SVGAGI (reference sequence). CDR3 region: CASSYGSRQGNTQYF. Here the CDR3 DNA reads TGTGCCAGCAGTTACGGTTCGAGACAGGGAAATACGCAGTATTTT.

The CDR3 spells CASSFLTGGVHNEQFF. For the CDR3, the DNA is TGCGCCAGCAGCTTTTTGACAGGGGGCGTCCACAATGAGCAGTTCTTC. The rearrangement uses TRBV5-1 and TRBJ2-1; 10 bases line up with TRBD1. This CDR3 has 16 amino acids. V shed 2 bases and J 5 bases; nucleotides not matched to a gene: 7. Germline V gene sequence: CDR1 SGHRS, CDR2 YFSETQ.

This chain connects TRBV28 to TRBJ2-3; TRBD2 agrees at 8 bases. With 5 bases clipped from V and 2 bases from J, the junction kept 6 bases outside the gene matches. Looked up from germline, CDR1 is MDHEN and CDR2 is SYDVKM. The CDR3 is 15 amino acids. The CDR3 DNA sequence: TGTGCCAGCAGTCAGACTAGCGCCTACACAGATACGCAGTATTTT. It is translated as CASSQTSAYTDTQYF.

This chain connects TRBV30 to TRBJ2-7; no clear D. Germline values: CDR1 GTSNPN, CDR2 SVGIG (reference sequence). Trimming left V 2 bases short and J 6 bases short, with 14 bases between. CDR3 length: 13 residues. DNA of the CDR3: TGTGCCTGGAGTCCGGAGTTAATGGGCGAGCAGTACTTC. Its protein is CAWSPELMGEQYF. Full variable domain (outside the CDR3, taken from reference TRBV30 and TRBJ2-7): SQTIHQWPATLVQPVGSPLSLECTVEGTSNPNLYWYRQAAGRGLQLLFYSVGIGQISSEVPQNLSASRPQDRQFILSSKKLLLSDSGFYLCAWSPELMGEQYFGPGTRLTVT.

This sequence joins TRBV6-5 and TRBJ1-5, with D uncertain. The V gene's germline CDR1 is MNHEY and CDR2 SVGAGI. Between the trimmed V and J ends, which lost 1 base and 4 bases, there was a span of 14 bases. The CDR3 is made up of 16 amino acids. The CDR3 DNA is TGTGCCAGCAGTTACTTTCCTCGGAGGGTTAATCAGCCCCAGCATTTT. It codes for CASSYFPRRVNQPQHF.

The chain links TRBV5-1 to TRBJ2-5; 9 bases are shared with TRBD2. The CDR3 has 15 residues. V shed 2 bases, J shed 5 bases, and the junction held 7 bases outside the gene matches. Germline values: CDR1 SGHRS, CDR2 YFSETQ. The CDR3 loop reads CASSFGTSFSETQYF. The CDR3, as DNA: TGCGCCAGCAGCTTCGGGACTAGCTTTAGTGAGACCCAGTACTTC.

The genes are TRBV27 and TRBJ1-5, with a possible D match to TRBD1 (5 bases). CDR3 length: 14 amino acids. Per the germline V gene, CDR1 is MNHEY and CDR2 is SMNVEV (reference sequence). The V gene lost 3 bases and the J gene lost 9 bases, with 15 bases spanning the gap. CDR3 loop: CASSLRQGKGPQHF. The CDR3 DNA is TGTGCCAGCAGTTTGCGCCAGGGCAAAGGGCCCCAGCATTTT.

J is TRBJ2-1 and V is TRBV2; D gene unclear. Per the germline V gene, CDR1 is SNHLY and CDR2 is FYNNEI. The germline V and J ends were trimmed by 7 bases and 2 bases, with 12 bases remaining between them. CDR3 length: 14 residues. CDR3 region: CASKRGPPYNEQFF. The CDR3 nucleotides read TGTGCCAGCAAGAGAGGCCCCCCCTACAATGAGCAGTTCTTC.

V and J are TRBV28 and TRBJ1-4; D remains ambiguous. This CDR3 spans 13 amino acids. Germline assignment: CDR1 MDHEN and CDR2 SYDVKM. V was trimmed by 4 bases and J by 10 bases, leaving 13 bases between them. The CDR3: CASSSGYSLKLFF. The CDR3 DNA follows: TGTGCCAGCAGTTCAGGTTACAGTCTAAAACTGTTTTTT.